The entry below describes one T cell receptor beta chain. As yet, its antigen is unknown. V lost 10 bases to trimming and J lost 2 bases; unmatched junction nucleotides: 11. The CDR3 sequence is 15 residues long. Per germline, CDR1 PRHDT and CDR2 FYEKMQ (reference sequence). The data belong to a study of cytomegalovirus exposure and HLA in healthy donors. The PCR made use of 60 Vbeta and 13 Jbeta primers. Only in-frame clones appear in the TCRdb table, and some are missing; sequencing was by immunoSEQ multiplex PCR. This table holds approximately 150,000 clones, roughly 76% found once. General study findings and limits: It was assumed in the presence/absence analyses that sequencing depth was roughly uniform across donors. In vitro experiments confirmed that a few CMV-associated chains were specific for CMV antigens. A later analysis reportedly identified an Asian-associated ancestry cluster as carrying fewer N-insertions than the roughly 600-donor mean.

Sequencing was performed on PBMCs. This receptor was obtained from a woman aged 18-29 years in good health and CMV-seropositive. This chain connects TRBV13 to TRBJ2-3; TRBD1 matches at 8 bases. The CDR3 loop is CANEDRGRLTDTQYF. The CDR3 DNA follows: TGTGCCAACGAAGACAGGGGCCGCCTCACAGATACGCAGTATTTT.